This is a list of T cell receptor beta chains from one sample in a study of blood T cell repertoires in COVID-19. Generated by immunoSEQ multiplex PCR, the TCRdb table keeps only in-frame clones and is missing some. This sample has 200,000 to 300,000 clones; more than 70% occur once, and the top ten carry just under 1%. The sample was peripheral blood. The receptors shown here come from a woman aged 40 to 49 who had recovered from COVID-19. The CDR3 runs from the conserved cysteine through the conserved F or W. Fields, in order: V gene, clone size, D gene, J gene, CDR3 DNA, CDR3 protein. D genes are given only for firm matches. Size is stated for part of the rows, as once, few or many counts, or as a class when the clone is expanded.

v_call: TRBV5-1
clone_size: -
d_call: TRBD2
j_call: TRBJ2-3
cdr3_nt: TGCGCCAGCAGCCCGGGGACTAGAAGCACAGATACGCAGTATTTT
cdr3_aa: CASSPGTRSTDTQYF

v_call: TRBV5-8
clone_size: -
d_call: -
j_call: TRBJ2-3
cdr3_nt: TGTGCCAGCAGCTTCCCCTGGGGGGAACCTAGCACAGATACGCAGTATTTT
cdr3_aa: CASSFPWGEPSTDTQYF

v_call: TRBV7-2
clone_size: once
d_call: -
j_call: TRBJ2-3
cdr3_nt: TGTGCCAGCAGCTTATTAGGGGCCGCAAGGGCAGATACGCAGTATTTT
cdr3_aa: CASSLLGAARADTQYF

v_call: TRBV30
clone_size: -
d_call: TRBD1
j_call: TRBJ2-3
cdr3_nt: TGTGCCTGGAGTGTAGGGGGCACCCGTAGCACAGATACGCAGTATTTT
cdr3_aa: CAWSVGGTRSTDTQYF

v_call: TRBV11-2
clone_size: -
d_call: -
j_call: TRBJ2-5
cdr3_nt: TGTGCCAGCAGCCCCGACTTCTGGGACCAAGAGACCCAGTACTTC
cdr3_aa: CASSPDFWDQETQYF

v_call: TRBV5-5
clone_size: few
d_call: TRBD1
j_call: TRBJ1-1
cdr3_nt: TGTGCCAGCAGCAGACAGGGGCAGAACACTGAAGCTTTCTTT
cdr3_aa: CASSRQGQNTEAFF

v_call: TRBV24-1
clone_size: -
d_call: -
j_call: TRBJ2-1
cdr3_nt: TGTGCCACCAGTGAACCCCAATCTCGGGGGGAGCAGTTCTTC
cdr3_aa: CATSEPQSRGEQFF

v_call: TRBV19
clone_size: -
d_call: TRBD2
j_call: TRBJ2-2
cdr3_nt: TGTGCCAGTACCCTTCTAGCGGGAGGGCCGACCGGGGAGCTGTTTTTT
cdr3_aa: CASTLLAGGPTGELFF

v_call: TRBV5-4
clone_size: -
d_call: TRBD1
j_call: TRBJ1-1
cdr3_nt: TGTGCCAGCAGCTTGGGGGGGACAGGGAGAGTGTACACTGAAGCTTTCTTT
cdr3_aa: CASSLGGTGRVYTEAFF

v_call: TRBV6-1
clone_size: once
d_call: -
j_call: TRBJ1-3
cdr3_nt: TGTGCCAGCAGTGAACGGAGGGGCGGAAACACCATATATTTT
cdr3_aa: CASSERRGGNTIYF

v_call: TRBV6-2/TRBV6-3
clone_size: -
d_call: TRBD1
j_call: TRBJ1-5
cdr3_nt: TGTGCCAGCAGTTACGCCCAAAAGACAGGGCTGGGGAGCAATCAGCCCCAGCATTTT
cdr3_aa: CASSYAQKTGLGSNQPQHF

v_call: TRBV4-3
clone_size: -
d_call: -
j_call: TRBJ2-4
cdr3_nt: TGCGCCAGCGCGGACTCCCCCCCAGTCAAAAACATTCAGTACTTC
cdr3_aa: CASADSPPVKNIQYF

v_call: TRBV6-5
clone_size: -
d_call: TRBD1
j_call: TRBJ1-1
cdr3_nt: TGTGCCAGCAGTTACTTGGGACAGGGGGGCACTGAAGCTTTCTTT
cdr3_aa: CASSYLGQGGTEAFF

v_call: TRBV5-5
clone_size: -
d_call: TRBD1
j_call: TRBJ1-4
cdr3_nt: TGTGCCAGCAGCTTTGACAGGGGGGCCCTTGCAACTAATGAAAAACTGTTTTTT
cdr3_aa: CASSFDRGALATNEKLFF

v_call: TRBV19
clone_size: -
d_call: -
j_call: TRBJ2-1
cdr3_nt: TGTGCCAGTAGTTCTTGGTCGGGGGATGAGCAGTTCTTC
cdr3_aa: CASSSWSGDEQFF

v_call: TRBV6-2/TRBV6-3
clone_size: -
d_call: -
j_call: TRBJ2-1
cdr3_nt: TGTGCCAGCAGTCCCCTGGGCTTCTACAATGAGCAGTTCTTC
cdr3_aa: CASSPLGFYNEQFF

v_call: TRBV19
clone_size: -
d_call: -
j_call: TRBJ1-1
cdr3_nt: TGTGCCAGTCGTCCGGGACAACGAAACACTGAAGCTTTCTTT
cdr3_aa: CASRPGQRNTEAFF

v_call: TRBV21-1
clone_size: -
d_call: -
j_call: TRBJ2-2
cdr3_nt: TGTGCCAGCAGCTCCGGGACTAGCGGGGCACCAAACACCGGGGAGCTGTTTTTT
cdr3_aa: CASSSGTSGAPNTGELFF

v_call: TRBV14
clone_size: once
d_call: -
j_call: TRBJ2-1
cdr3_nt: TGTGCCAGCAGCCAAGTCGGGGGGCGGAGCTCCTACAATGAGCAGTTCTTC
cdr3_aa: CASSQVGGRSSYNEQFF

v_call: TRBV19
clone_size: once
d_call: -
j_call: TRBJ1-4
cdr3_nt: TGTGCCAGTAGTATGAGGGGGTCTAATGAAAAACTGTTTTTT
cdr3_aa: CASSMRGSNEKLFF

v_call: TRBV5-5
clone_size: -
d_call: -
j_call: TRBJ2-4
cdr3_nt: TGTGCCAGCAGCCAGGTGGGGAGTGCCAAAAACATTCAGTACTTC
cdr3_aa: CASSQVGSAKNIQYF

v_call: TRBV7-6
clone_size: -
d_call: -
j_call: TRBJ1-1
cdr3_nt: TGTGCCAGCAGCAAACCCCGTACCATGGGGAGGACTGAAGCTTTCTTT
cdr3_aa: CASSKPRTMGRTEAFF

v_call: TRBV7-3
clone_size: -
d_call: TRBD2
j_call: TRBJ2-2
cdr3_nt: TGTGCCAGCAGCCCGGCTAGCGGCAACACCGGGGAGCTGTTTTTT
cdr3_aa: CASSPASGNTGELFF

v_call: TRBV7-3
clone_size: -
d_call: -
j_call: TRBJ2-1
cdr3_nt: TGTGCCAGCAGCTTGGGGGGGCTCTACAATGAGCAGTTCTTC
cdr3_aa: CASSLGGLYNEQFF

v_call: TRBV11-3
clone_size: -
d_call: -
j_call: TRBJ1-1
cdr3_nt: TGTGCCAGCAGCTTCGGGAGGAACACTGAAGCTTTCTTT
cdr3_aa: CASSFGRNTEAFF

v_call: TRBV4-1
clone_size: -
d_call: -
j_call: TRBJ2-2
cdr3_nt: TGCGCCAGCAGCCAAGAGGAGGGAAGTGGGACCGGGGAGCTGTTTTTT
cdr3_aa: CASSQEEGSGTGELFF

v_call: TRBV7-9
clone_size: -
d_call: TRBD2
j_call: TRBJ2-5
cdr3_nt: TGTGCCAGCAGCCCCACTAGCGGGGCGTCGACCCAGTACTTC
cdr3_aa: CASSPTSGASTQYF

v_call: TRBV5-8
clone_size: -
d_call: TRBD1
j_call: TRBJ2-1
cdr3_nt: TGTGCCAGCAGCTCGGGGCAGGGGGATTGGGATGAGCAGTTCTTC
cdr3_aa: CASSSGQGDWDEQFF